Listed below are T cell receptor beta chains from one sample, sequenced in a study of cytomegalovirus exposure and HLA in healthy donors. The assay was immunoSEQ multiplex PCR, and TCRdb's table has in-frame clones only and misses some. The profile covers 60,000 to 80,000 clones, with 94% appearing a single time and approximately 3% taken by the ten largest. Material: PBMCs. The receptors stem from a woman under 30 in good health and CMV-seropositive. The CDR3 runs from the conserved cysteine through the conserved F or W. Each record gives: CDR3 protein, CDR3 DNA, D gene, CDR3 length, J gene, V gene, clone size. D genes are given only for firm matches. The size field is filled for only some rows; it gives once, few, many or a size class.

CDR3aa: CASRRPGLADGETQYF
CDR3nt: TGTGCCAGCAGAAGGCCGGGACTAGCGGACGGGGAGACCCAGTACTTC
d_gene: TRBD2
len: 16
j_gene: TRBJ2-5
v_gene: TRBV28
abundance: once

CDR3aa: CASTPTRETQYF
CDR3nt: TGTGCCAGCACGCCCACGCGAGAGACCCAGTACTTC
d_gene: -
len: 12
j_gene: TRBJ2-5
v_gene: TRBV7-2
abundance: few

CDR3aa: CASSLDGRSGIEAFF
CDR3nt: TGTGCCAGCAGCTTAGACGGGCGGTCGGGGATTGAAGCTTTCTTT
d_gene: -
len: 15
j_gene: TRBJ1-1
v_gene: TRBV7-9
abundance: -

CDR3aa: CASSESGRLNTEAFF
CDR3nt: TGCGCCAGCAGTGAGTCGGGGCGGTTGAACACTGAAGCTTTCTTT
d_gene: -
len: 15
j_gene: TRBJ1-1
v_gene: TRBV10-1
abundance: -

CDR3aa: CASSSRTGAMNTEAFF
CDR3nt: TGTGCCAGCAGCTCGCGGACAGGGGCCATGAACACTGAAGCTTTCTTT
d_gene: TRBD1
len: 16
j_gene: TRBJ1-1
v_gene: TRBV11-2
abundance: -

CDR3aa: CASMAGEVSYEQYF
CDR3nt: TGTGCCAGCATGGCGGGAGAGGTTTCCTACGAGCAGTACTTC
d_gene: TRBD2
len: 14
j_gene: TRBJ2-7
v_gene: TRBV25-1
abundance: -

CDR3aa: CAWDSTYGYTF
CDR3nt: TGTGCCTGGGACTCTACATATGGCTACACCTTC
d_gene: -
len: 11
j_gene: TRBJ1-2
v_gene: TRBV30
abundance: few

CDR3aa: CASSFLQGAGGYTF
CDR3nt: TGTGCCAGCAGCTTTTTACAGGGGGCCGGTGGCTACACCTTC
d_gene: TRBD1
len: 14
j_gene: TRBJ1-2
v_gene: TRBV5-4
abundance: -

CDR3aa: CASSSLRGRGNEQFF
CDR3nt: TGTGCCAGCAGCTCCTTGAGAGGGAGGGGTAATGAGCAGTTCTTC
d_gene: TRBD2
len: 15
j_gene: TRBJ2-1
v_gene: TRBV7-8
abundance: -

CDR3aa: CASSLNGGYTDTQYF
CDR3nt: TGTGCCAGCAGCTTAAACGGGGGGTACACAGATACGCAGTATTTT
d_gene: TRBD2
len: 15
j_gene: TRBJ2-3
v_gene: TRBV11-2
abundance: -

CDR3aa: CASSLQGLNTEAFF
CDR3nt: TGTGCCAGCTCACTACAGGGGTTGAACACTGAAGCTTTCTTT
d_gene: TRBD1
len: 14
j_gene: TRBJ1-1
v_gene: TRBV18
abundance: -

CDR3aa: CSAQSTGELFF
CDR3nt: TGCAGTGCTCAATCAACCGGGGAGCTGTTTTTT
d_gene: -
len: 11
j_gene: TRBJ2-2
v_gene: TRBV20-1
abundance: once

CDR3aa: CASSGVPGQRTNSPLHF
CDR3nt: TGTGCCAGCAGCGGAGTCCCGGGACAGCGGACCAATTCACCCCTCCACTTT
d_gene: TRBD1
len: 17
j_gene: TRBJ1-6
v_gene: TRBV9
abundance: -

CDR3aa: CASRGTGTGARETQYF
CDR3nt: TGTGCCAGCAGGGGTACCGGGACAGGGGCTCGAGAGACCCAGTACTTC
d_gene: TRBD1
len: 16
j_gene: TRBJ2-5
v_gene: TRBV28
abundance: -

CDR3aa: CASSRPGTGLDEQYF
CDR3nt: TGTGCCAGCAGCAGGCCCGGGACAGGGCTCGACGAGCAGTACTTC
d_gene: TRBD1
len: 15
j_gene: TRBJ2-7
v_gene: TRBV5-4
abundance: -

CDR3aa: CASSDAEVNSPLHF
CDR3nt: TGTGCCAGCAGTGATGCCGAGGTCAATTCACCCCTCCACTTT
d_gene: -
len: 14
j_gene: TRBJ1-6
v_gene: TRBV2
abundance: -

CDR3aa: CASSFFGRSEDTEAFF
CDR3nt: TGCGCCAGCAGCTTCTTCGGTCGTTCTGAAGACACTGAAGCTTTCTTT
d_gene: -
len: 16
j_gene: TRBJ1-1
v_gene: TRBV5-1
abundance: -

CDR3aa: CASSLQGTGRNTIYF
CDR3nt: TGTGCCAGCAGTTTACAGGGGACAGGTAGAAACACCATATATTTT
d_gene: TRBD1
len: 15
j_gene: TRBJ1-3
v_gene: TRBV28
abundance: -

CDR3aa: CASSLQGFTEAFF
CDR3nt: TGTGCCAGCAGCTTACAGGGGTTCACTGAAGCTTTCTTT
d_gene: -
len: 13
j_gene: TRBJ1-1
v_gene: TRBV11-2
abundance: -

CDR3aa: CATSSLRTGGETNNYGYTF
CDR3nt: TGTGCCACCAGCAGCCTGAGGACAGGAGGAGAAACTAATAACTATGGCTACACCTTC
d_gene: TRBD1
len: 19
j_gene: TRBJ1-2
v_gene: TRBV15
abundance: -

CDR3aa: CASSPNAHSGANVLTF
CDR3nt: TGTGCCAGCAGCCCTAATGCCCATTCTGGGGCCAACGTCCTGACTTTC
d_gene: -
len: 16
j_gene: TRBJ2-6
v_gene: TRBV7-4
abundance: -

CDR3aa: CASSLGTTTYEQYF
CDR3nt: TGTGCCAGCAGCTTAGGGACTACTACATACGAGCAGTACTTC
d_gene: -
len: 14
j_gene: TRBJ2-7
v_gene: TRBV7-9
abundance: once

CDR3aa: CASSIRPGYLLHF
CDR3nt: TGTGCCAGCAGTATCCGCCCAGGGTACCTCCTCCACTTT
d_gene: -
len: 13
j_gene: TRBJ1-6
v_gene: TRBV27
abundance: -

CDR3aa: CASRWGGANTEAFF
CDR3nt: TGTGCCAGCAGATGGGGGGGGGCGAACACTGAAGCTTTCTTT
d_gene: -
len: 14
j_gene: TRBJ1-1
v_gene: TRBV28
abundance: -

CDR3aa: CASSPEDRVSQPQHF
CDR3nt: TGTGCCAGCAGCCCCGAGGACAGGGTCAGTCAGCCCCAGCATTTT
d_gene: TRBD1
len: 15
j_gene: TRBJ1-5
v_gene: TRBV28
abundance: -

CDR3aa: CASSLAGGGSYGYTF
CDR3nt: TGCGCCAGCAGCTTGGCCGGCGGGGGCTCCTATGGCTACACCTTC
d_gene: -
len: 15
j_gene: TRBJ1-2
v_gene: TRBV5-1
abundance: -

CDR3aa: CASSHQTGSETQYF
CDR3nt: TGTGCCAGCTCACATCAGACAGGGTCAGAGACCCAGTACTTC
d_gene: TRBD1
len: 14
j_gene: TRBJ2-5
v_gene: TRBV18
abundance: -

CDR3aa: CASSQPTDMNTEAFF
CDR3nt: TGCGCCAGCAGCCAGCCGACAGACATGAACACTGAAGCTTTCTTT
d_gene: -
len: 15
j_gene: TRBJ1-1
v_gene: TRBV4-1
abundance: -

CDR3aa: CASSLDRGPGTEAFF
CDR3nt: TGTGCCAGCAGCTTGGACAGGGGGCCAGGGACTGAAGCTTTCTTT
d_gene: TRBD1
len: 15
j_gene: TRBJ1-1
v_gene: TRBV7-2
abundance: once

CDR3aa: CAWGANTVSGNTIYF
CDR3nt: TGTGCCTGGGGGGCCAACACCGTCTCTGGAAACACCATATATTTT
d_gene: -
len: 15
j_gene: TRBJ1-3
v_gene: TRBV30
abundance: -

CDR3aa: CASSWGGSSGNTIYF
CDR3nt: TGTGCCAGTAGCTGGGGGGGAAGCTCTGGAAACACCATATATTTT
d_gene: -
len: 15
j_gene: TRBJ1-3
v_gene: TRBV9
abundance: -

CDR3aa: CASSRLGTGDSPLHF
CDR3nt: TGTGCCAGCAGCCGTCTAGGCACAGGGGATTCACCCCTCCACTTT
d_gene: TRBD1
len: 15
j_gene: TRBJ1-6
v_gene: TRBV7-8
abundance: -

CDR3aa: CAILLLSYNEQFF
CDR3nt: TGTGCCATACTACTCCTCTCCTACAATGAGCAGTTCTTC
d_gene: -
len: 13
j_gene: TRBJ2-1
v_gene: TRBV2
abundance: once

CDR3aa: CASSLGEGETQYF
CDR3nt: TGTGCCAGCAGCCTAGGTGAGGGAGAGACCCAGTACTTC
d_gene: -
len: 13
j_gene: TRBJ2-5
v_gene: TRBV7-9
abundance: -

CDR3aa: CASSLTGTANGYTF
CDR3nt: TGTGCCAGCAGCTTAACCGGGACAGCAAATGGCTACACCTTC
d_gene: TRBD1
len: 14
j_gene: TRBJ1-2
v_gene: TRBV2
abundance: -

CDR3aa: CASSQGLAVVYEQYF
CDR3nt: TGTGCCAGCTCCCAGGGGCTAGCGGTCGTCTACGAGCAGTACTTC
d_gene: -
len: 15
j_gene: TRBJ2-7
v_gene: TRBV14
abundance: -

CDR3aa: CASSHGETSGSESNEQFF
CDR3nt: TGTGCCAGCAGCCACGGGGAGACTAGCGGGAGTGAATCCAATGAGCAGTTCTTC
d_gene: TRBD2
len: 18
j_gene: TRBJ2-1
v_gene: TRBV7-3
abundance: -

CDR3aa: CASKGGYSYNEQFF
CDR3nt: TGTGCCAGCAAAGGAGGTTACTCCTACAATGAGCAGTTCTTC
d_gene: -
len: 14
j_gene: TRBJ2-1
v_gene: TRBV6-5
abundance: -

CDR3aa: CASRELAGGTYEQYF
CDR3nt: TGTGCCAGCAGAGAACTAGCGGGGGGAACCTACGAGCAGTACTTC
d_gene: TRBD2
len: 15
j_gene: TRBJ2-7
v_gene: TRBV6-1
abundance: -

CDR3aa: CASSSSFHRLSYTF
CDR3nt: TGTGCCAGCAGTTCTTCCTTTCACAGGCTCTCCTACACCTTC
d_gene: -
len: 14
j_gene: TRBJ1-2
v_gene: TRBV28
abundance: -

CDR3aa: CAWSSTGGLRNTEAFF
CDR3nt: TGTGCCTGGAGTAGTACAGGGGGATTACGGAACACTGAAGCTTTCTTT
d_gene: TRBD1
len: 16
j_gene: TRBJ1-1
v_gene: TRBV30
abundance: -

CDR3aa: CASSPVGDTPPYEQYF
CDR3nt: TGTGCCAGCTCACCAGTAGGAGATACTCCTCCCTACGAGCAGTACTTC
d_gene: -
len: 16
j_gene: TRBJ2-7
v_gene: TRBV18
abundance: -